This TCR beta chain was found in a study of HIV-infected patients and healthy controls. TCRdb independently ran MiXCR on the 5' RACE reads; one entry per CDR3 protein. The data contain around 58,000 distinct CDR3 sequences, under 25% of them singletons. Per germline, CDR1 WSHSY and CDR2 SAAADI. This CDR3 has 15 amino acids. The J segment lost 5 bases and the V segment lost 5 bases, leaving 11 bases of the junction unmatched. This clonotype was seen ten or more times. The sample comprised CD4+ T cells from blood. This clonotype was sampled from a human donor in good health. The chain recombines TRBV10-2 with TRBJ1-1; 7 nucleotides agree with TRBD1. CDR3: CASSPWTGMSTEAFF. The CDR3 nucleotides read TGCGCCAGCAGTCCCTGGACAGGAATGTCGACTGAAGCTTTCTTT.